This T cell receptor beta chain was sequenced during a study of blood T cell repertoires in COVID-19. Study background: The origin of the acute and convalescent COVID-19 samples was the United States, Italy and Spain. Sample material is recorded as cDNA or gDNA derived from T cells, B-cell-depleted T cells, or PBMCs.

Some clones are missing from TCRdb's copy, which holds only in-frame ones; the method was immunoSEQ multiplex PCR. Counted here are some 290,000 clones, approximately 86% occurring once; the ten biggest clones make up around 3.6%. Per germline, CDR1 MNHEY and CDR2 SVGEGT. J was trimmed by 6 bases and V by 5 bases; bases with no gene match: 3. The CDR3 sequence is 13 residues long. The chain recombines TRBV6-2 or TRBV6-3 with TRBJ1-5, with 8 bases identical to TRBD1. The specimen was peripheral blood. The receptor was derived from a man younger than 35 with active or convalescent COVID-19. The CDR3 DNA follows: TGTGCCAGCAGTGACAGGGGAGGTCAGCCCCAGCATTTT. It encodes CASSDRGGQPQHF.